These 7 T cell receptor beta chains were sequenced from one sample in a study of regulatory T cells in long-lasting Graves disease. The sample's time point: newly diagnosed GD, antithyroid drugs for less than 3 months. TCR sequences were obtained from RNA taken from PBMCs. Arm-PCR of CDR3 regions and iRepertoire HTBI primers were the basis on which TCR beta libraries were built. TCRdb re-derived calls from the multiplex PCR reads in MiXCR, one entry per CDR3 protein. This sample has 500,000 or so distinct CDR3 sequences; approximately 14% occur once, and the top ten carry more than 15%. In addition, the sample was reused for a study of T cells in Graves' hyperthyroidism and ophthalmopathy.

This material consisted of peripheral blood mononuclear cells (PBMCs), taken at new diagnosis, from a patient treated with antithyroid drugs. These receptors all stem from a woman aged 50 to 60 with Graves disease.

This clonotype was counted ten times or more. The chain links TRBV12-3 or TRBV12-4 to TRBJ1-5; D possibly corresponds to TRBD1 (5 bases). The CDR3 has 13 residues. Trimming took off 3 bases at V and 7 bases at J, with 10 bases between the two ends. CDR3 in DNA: TGTGCCAGCAGTTTTAACCAGGGACAGCCCCAGCATTTT. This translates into CASSFNQGQPQHF.

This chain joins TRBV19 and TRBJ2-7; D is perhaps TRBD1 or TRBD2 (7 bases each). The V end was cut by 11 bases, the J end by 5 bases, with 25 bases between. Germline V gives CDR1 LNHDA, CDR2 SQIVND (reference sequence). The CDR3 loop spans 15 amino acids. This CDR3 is CAWRPRGDSRHEQYF. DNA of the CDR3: TGTGCCTGGAGGCCCCGGGGGGACAGCCGGCACGAGCAGTACTTC. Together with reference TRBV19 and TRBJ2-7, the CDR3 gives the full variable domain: DGGITQSPKYLFRKEGQNVTLSCEQNLNHDAMYWYRQDPGQGLRLIYYSQIVNDFQKGDIAEGYSVSREKKESFPLTVTSAQKNPTAFYLCAWRPRGDSRHEQYFGPGTRLTVT.

In nucleotides, the CDR3 is TGCGCCAGCAGCCCTAAGGGAGTCTATGGCTACACCTTC. It translates to CASSPKGVYGYTF. The V call is TRBV4-1, the J call TRBJ1-2, with D hard to call. Between the trimmed V and J ends, which lost 4 bases and 4 bases, there was a span of 10 bases. Germline V gene sequence: CDR1 MGHRA, CDR2 YSYEKL. CDR3 length: 13 amino acids.

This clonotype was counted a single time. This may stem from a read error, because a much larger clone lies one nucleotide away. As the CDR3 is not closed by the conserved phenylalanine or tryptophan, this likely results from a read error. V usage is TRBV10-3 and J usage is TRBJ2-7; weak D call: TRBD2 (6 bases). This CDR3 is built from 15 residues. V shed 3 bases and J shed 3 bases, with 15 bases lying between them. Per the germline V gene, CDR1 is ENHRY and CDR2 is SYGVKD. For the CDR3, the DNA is TGTGCCATCAGTGAAGTAGGGGACTTTAACTACGAGCAGTACCTC. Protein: CAISEVGDFNYEQYL.

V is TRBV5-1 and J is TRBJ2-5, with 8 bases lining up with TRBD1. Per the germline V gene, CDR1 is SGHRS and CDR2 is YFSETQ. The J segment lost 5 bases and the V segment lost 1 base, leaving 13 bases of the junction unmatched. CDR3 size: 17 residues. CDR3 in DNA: TGCGCCAGCAGCTTGTCTCCCCGGACAGGGAGTGGCGAGACCCAGTACTTC. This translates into CASSLSPRTGSGETQYF.

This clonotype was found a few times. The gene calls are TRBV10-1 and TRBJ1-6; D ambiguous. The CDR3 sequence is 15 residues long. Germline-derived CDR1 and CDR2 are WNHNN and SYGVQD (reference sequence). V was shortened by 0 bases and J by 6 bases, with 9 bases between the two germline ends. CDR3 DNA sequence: TGCGCCAGCAGTGAGTCCAGGCTGGGTAATTCACCCCTCCACTTT. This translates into CASSESRLGNSPLHF.

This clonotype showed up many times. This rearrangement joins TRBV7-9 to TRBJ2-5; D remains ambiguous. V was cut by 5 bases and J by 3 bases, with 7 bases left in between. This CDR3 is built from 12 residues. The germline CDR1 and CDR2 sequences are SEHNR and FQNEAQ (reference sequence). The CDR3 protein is CASSESEETQYF. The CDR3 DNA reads TGTGCCAGCAGCGAGTCTGAAGAGACCCAGTACTTC.